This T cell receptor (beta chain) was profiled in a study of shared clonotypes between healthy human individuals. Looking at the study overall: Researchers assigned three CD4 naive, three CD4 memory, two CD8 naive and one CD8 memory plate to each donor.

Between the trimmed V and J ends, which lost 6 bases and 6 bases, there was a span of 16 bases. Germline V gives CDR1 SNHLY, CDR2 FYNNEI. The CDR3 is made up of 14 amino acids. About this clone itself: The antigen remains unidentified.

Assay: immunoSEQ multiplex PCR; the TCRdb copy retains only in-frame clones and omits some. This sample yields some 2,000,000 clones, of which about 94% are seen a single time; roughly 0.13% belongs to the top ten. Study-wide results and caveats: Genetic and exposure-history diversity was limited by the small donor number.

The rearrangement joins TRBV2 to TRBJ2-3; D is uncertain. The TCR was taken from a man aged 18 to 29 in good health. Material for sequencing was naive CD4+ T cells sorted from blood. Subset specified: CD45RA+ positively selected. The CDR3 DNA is TGTGCCAGCAGACTTGCTTCGGGCAGCGATACGCAGTATTTT. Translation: CASRLASGSDTQYF.